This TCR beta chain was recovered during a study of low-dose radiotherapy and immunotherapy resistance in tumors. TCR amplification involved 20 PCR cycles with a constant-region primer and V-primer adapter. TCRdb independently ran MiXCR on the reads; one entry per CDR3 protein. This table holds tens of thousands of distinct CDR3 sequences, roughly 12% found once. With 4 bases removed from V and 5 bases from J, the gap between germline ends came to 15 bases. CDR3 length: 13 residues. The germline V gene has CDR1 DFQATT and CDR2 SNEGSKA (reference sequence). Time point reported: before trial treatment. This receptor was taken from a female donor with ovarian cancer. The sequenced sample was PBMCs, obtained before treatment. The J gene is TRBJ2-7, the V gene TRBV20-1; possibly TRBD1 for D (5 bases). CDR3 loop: CSAIRQGRNEQYF. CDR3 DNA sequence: TGCAGTGCTATTCGCCAGGGCCGGAACGAGCAGTACTTC.